This TCR beta chain was profiled in a study of blood T cell repertoires in COVID-19. Study-wide background: The origin of the acute and convalescent COVID-19 samples was the United States, Italy and Spain. PBMCs, B-cell-depleted T cells, or T cells were the source of the cDNA or gDNA that made up the material.

Participant ages covered about 18 to 95 years across around 22 US areas. The CDR3 has 12 residues. The ends were cut back, 1 base at V and 6 bases at J, with 4 bases in the middle. Method: immunoSEQ multiplex PCR; TCRdb's copy keeps in-frame clones and lacks some. The sample carries under 200,000 clones, less than 85% recorded once. The TCR comes from a woman aged 60-75 years with acute COVID-19. Sequencing was carried out using PBMCs or T cells enriched from blood (not recorded which). The V and J genes are TRBV12-3 or TRBV12-4 and TRBJ2-1; D not resolved. CDR3 bases: TGTGCCAGCAGTTTAGTAGCCAATGAGCAGTTCTTC. Amino acid sequence: CASSLVANEQFF.